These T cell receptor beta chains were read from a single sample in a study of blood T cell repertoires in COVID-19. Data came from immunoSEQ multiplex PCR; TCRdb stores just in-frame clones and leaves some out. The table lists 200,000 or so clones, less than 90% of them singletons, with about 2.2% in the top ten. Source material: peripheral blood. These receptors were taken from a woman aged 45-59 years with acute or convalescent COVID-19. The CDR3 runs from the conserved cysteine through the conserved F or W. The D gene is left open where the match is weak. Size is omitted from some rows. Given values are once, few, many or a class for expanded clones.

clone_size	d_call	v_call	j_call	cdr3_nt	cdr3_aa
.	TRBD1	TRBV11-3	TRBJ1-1	TGTGCCAGCAGCTCCGGGACAGTCATGAACACTGAAGCTTTCTTT	CASSSGTVMNTEAFF
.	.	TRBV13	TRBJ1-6	TGTGCCAGCAGCTCGGACAATCATTCACCCCTCCACTTT	CASSSDNHSPLHF
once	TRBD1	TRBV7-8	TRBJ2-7	TGTGCCAGCAGCTTAGAGGACAGGGGGAAATGGGACTTC	CASSLEDRGKWDF
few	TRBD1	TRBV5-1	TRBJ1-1	TGCGCCAGCAGCCCGGACAGGGGGCGCCGTAACACTGAAGCTTTCTTT	CASSPDRGRRNTEAFF
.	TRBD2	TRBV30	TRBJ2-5	TGTGCCTGGAGTGATCTAGCGGGTCCTGGCGTGACCCAGTACTTC	CAWSDLAGPGVTQYF
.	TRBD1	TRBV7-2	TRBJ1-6	TGTGCCAGCAGAAAGGGACAGCCATATAATTCACCCCTCCACTTT	CASRKGQPYNSPLHF
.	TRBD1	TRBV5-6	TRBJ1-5	TGTGCCAGCAGCGAGACAGGGGCGGGTAATCAGCCCCAGCATTTT	CASSETGAGNQPQHF
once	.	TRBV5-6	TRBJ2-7	TGTGCCAGCAGCTTGGCGACTAGAATCTCCTACGAGCAGTACTTC	CASSLATRISYEQYF
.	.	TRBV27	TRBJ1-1	TGTGCCAGCAGTTTACGGGAGGGCACTGAAGCTTTCTTT	CASSLREGTEAFF
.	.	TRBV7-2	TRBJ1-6	TGTGCCAGCAGCTTAGCCGGGGTCTCACCCCTCCACTTT	CASSLAGVSPLHF
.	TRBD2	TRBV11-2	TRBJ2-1	TGTGCCAGCAGCTCACTAGCGGGGGGGCAGGTACAAGCGTTCTTC	CASSSLAGGQVQAFF
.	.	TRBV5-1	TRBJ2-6	TGCGCCAGCAGCTTGGAGGGGGCTGGGGCCAACGTCCTGACTTTC	CASSLEGAGANVLTF